The 8 T cell receptor beta chains below come from one sample, sequenced in a study of CD8 T cells in ankylosing spondylitis. General study points: For ankylosing spondylitis blood, a TCR beta motif of eight or nine highly homologous variants appeared characteristic.

TCRdb itself ran the 5' RACE reads through MiXCR, one entry per CDR3 protein. The repertoire includes approximately 140,000 distinct CDR3 sequences, roughly 15% of them detected once, and around a third sits in the top ten. These TCRs' antigens remain unknown. What was sequenced was blood, either unsorted or a sorted T cell fraction (not recorded which). The receptors originated from a male donor with ankylosing spondylitis.

CDR3 region: CASSPGSGYYNEQFF. CDR3 DNA: TGTGCCAGCAGTCCCGGGTCAGGGTACTACAATGAGCAGTTCTTC. The rearrangement joins TRBV27 to TRBJ2-1, with a weak D call TRBD1 (5 bases). The CDR3 runs to 15 residues. In germline, CDR1 is MNHEY, CDR2 SMNVEV (reference sequence). Trimming took off 5 bases at V and 3 bases at J, with 14 bases between the two ends.

The chain links TRBV11-2 to TRBJ1-1; 9 bases agree with TRBD1. J lost 10 bases, V lost 5 bases, and 8 bases had no gene match. The CDR3 runs 13 residues. Germline CDR1 reads SGHAT; CDR2 reads FQNNGV. The CDR3 nucleotides read TGTGCCAGCAGCCTGGACCCGACAGGGGGAGCTTTCTTT. It specifies CASSLDPTGGAFF.

This clonotype was seen only a few times. The chain recombines TRBV9 with TRBJ2-1; 9 nucleotides line up with TRBD2. Germline V gene data show CDR1 as SGDLS and CDR2 as YYNGEE. The V and J ends lost 0 bases and 5 bases, in that order; junction bases with no gene match: 9. The CDR3 loop spans 17 amino acids. CDR3 sequence reads: CASSVALLAGYDNEQFF. The CDR3 DNA is TGTGCCAGCAGCGTAGCCCTCCTAGCGGGATACGACAATGAGCAGTTCTTC. The whole variable domain, filled in from reference TRBV9 and TRBJ2-1, reads DSGVTQTPKHLITATGQRVTLRCSPRSGDLSVYWYQQSLDQGLQFLIQYYNGEERAKGNILERFSAQQFPDLHSELNLSSLELGDSALYFCASSVALLAGYDNEQFFGPGTRLTVL.

This clonotype was counted ten times or more. The genes are TRBV9 and TRBJ2-3; D is ambiguous. This CDR3 spans 14 amino acids. Germline V gene lookup returns CDR1 SGDLS and CDR2 YYNGEE. Trimming shortened V by 1 base and J by 3 bases, and 9 bases separated the two germline ends. The CDR3 sequence is CASSVSPLTDTQYF. The DNA of the CDR3 is TGTGCCAGCAGCGTAAGTCCTCTGACAGATACGCAGTATTTT.

The sample holds many counts of this clonotype. The CDR3 spells CSVETNGLTYEQYF. Here the CDR3 DNA reads TGCAGCGTCGAGACAAACGGGTTGACCTACGAGCAGTACTTC. The chain combines TRBV29-1 with TRBJ2-7; D remains unclear. The CDR3 has 14 residues. Germline CDR1 reads SQVTM; CDR2 reads ANQGSEA. Trimming shortened V by 6 bases and J by 2 bases, and 17 bases separated the two germline ends.

The rearrangement joins TRBV5-4 to TRBJ2-7; 9 bases line up with TRBD1. V was pared by 4 bases and J by 3 bases, with 5 bases of the junction left unmatched. This CDR3 has 14 amino acids. From germline, CDR1 is SGHNT and CDR2 YYREEE (reference sequence). The CDR3 nucleotides are TGTGCCAGCAGCACTAGGACAGGGGACTACGAGCAGTACTTC. Translated: CASSTRTGDYEQYF.

The rearrangement joins TRBV28 to TRBJ1-5, with D possibly TRBD1 on 6 matching bases. The CDR3 loop spans 15 amino acids. The V gene lost 3 bases and the J gene lost 6 bases, with 15 bases spanning the gap. From germline, CDR1 is MDHEN and CDR2 SYDVKM. The CDR3 loop reads CASSFLVKGGQPQHF. CDR3 bases: TGTGCCAGCAGTTTCCTCGTGAAGGGGGGTCAGCCCCAGCATTTT.

The V and J genes are TRBV5-1 and TRBJ2-7, with D perhaps TRBD1 (5 bases). The CDR3 spans 15 residues. V lost 0 bases and J lost 3, with 13 bases in between. Germline CDR1 SGHRS, CDR2 YFSETQ. CDR3 residues: CASSLVNRSIYEQYF. CDR3 sequence (DNA): TGCGCCAGCAGCTTGGTAAACAGGTCTATCTACGAGCAGTACTTC.